This TCR beta chain was captured in a study of CD4+ T cells in melanoma. As for this clone: Its cognate antigen is unknown.

The table came from immunoSEQ multiplex PCR; TCRdb's copy has only in-frame clones and leaves some out. The table has tens of thousands of clones, over 60% seen once; the top ten hold about 5%. Between the trimmed V and J ends, which lost 6 bases and 5 bases, there was a span of 19 bases. The CDR3 extends over 15 amino acids. The germline V gene has CDR1 MNHEY and CDR2 SVGAGI. Broader study findings: In melanoma, neoantigen-specific CD4+ T cells reportedly differed in differentiation state. A reported correlation linked neoantigen-specific CD4+ T cells to CD8+, macrophage and B cell function.

This clonotype was sampled from a human donor with melanoma. The chain combines TRBV6-5 with TRBJ1-2; TRBD1 is a possible D gene (6 bases). Sequencing input: tumor tissue. The DNA for the CDR3 is TGTGCCAGCAGAACCGCAGGGGCTTATGGTTATGGCTACACCTTC. Translating gives CASRTAGAYGYGYTF.